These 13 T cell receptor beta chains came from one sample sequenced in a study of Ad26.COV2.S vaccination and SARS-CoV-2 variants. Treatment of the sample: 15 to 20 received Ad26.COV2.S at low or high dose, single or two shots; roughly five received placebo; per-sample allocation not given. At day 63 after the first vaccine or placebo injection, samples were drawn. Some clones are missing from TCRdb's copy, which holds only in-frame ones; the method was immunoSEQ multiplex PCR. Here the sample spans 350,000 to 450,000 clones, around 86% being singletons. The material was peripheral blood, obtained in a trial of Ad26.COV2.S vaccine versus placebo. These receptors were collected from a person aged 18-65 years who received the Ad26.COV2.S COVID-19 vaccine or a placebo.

CDR3 nucleotide sequence: TGTGCCAGCAGCCCGGGACAGGTGGGCTACGAGCAGTACTTC. It translates to CASSPGQVGYEQYF. This sequence joins TRBV3-1 (or the pseudogene TRBV3-2) and TRBJ2-7, with TRBD1 identical over 8 bases. Germline lookup yields CDR1 LGHDT and CDR2 YNNKEL (reference sequence). The CDR3 extends over 14 amino acids. J lost 3 bases, V lost 4 bases, and 5 bases had no gene match.

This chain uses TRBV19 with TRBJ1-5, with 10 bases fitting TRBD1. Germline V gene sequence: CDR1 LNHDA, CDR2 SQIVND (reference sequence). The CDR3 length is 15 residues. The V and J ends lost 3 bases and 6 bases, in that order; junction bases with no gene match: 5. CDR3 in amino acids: CASSMTGGVGQPQHF. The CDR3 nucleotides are TGTGCCAGTAGTATGACAGGGGGCGTCGGTCAGCCCCAGCATTTT.

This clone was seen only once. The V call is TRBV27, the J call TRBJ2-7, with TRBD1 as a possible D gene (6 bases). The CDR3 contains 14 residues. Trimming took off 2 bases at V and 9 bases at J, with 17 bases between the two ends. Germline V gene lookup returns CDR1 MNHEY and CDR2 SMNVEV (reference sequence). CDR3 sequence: CASSLRYDVGAQYF. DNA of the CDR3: TGTGCCAGCAGTTTACGCTACGACGTGGGGGCGCAGTACTTC.

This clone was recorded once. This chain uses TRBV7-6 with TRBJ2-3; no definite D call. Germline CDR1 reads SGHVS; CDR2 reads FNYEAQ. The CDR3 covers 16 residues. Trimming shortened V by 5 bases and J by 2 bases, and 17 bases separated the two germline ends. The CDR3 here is CASSPQLFGSTDTQYF. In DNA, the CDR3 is TGTGCCAGCAGCCCACAGCTTTTTGGTTCCACAGATACGCAGTATTTT.

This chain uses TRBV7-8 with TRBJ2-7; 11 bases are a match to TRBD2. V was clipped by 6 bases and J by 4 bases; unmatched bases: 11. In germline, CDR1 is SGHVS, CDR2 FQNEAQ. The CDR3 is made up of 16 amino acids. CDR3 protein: CASSRRSGGAFYEQYF. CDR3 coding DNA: TGTGCCAGCAGTCGACGTAGCGGGGGGGCCTTTTACGAGCAGTACTTC.

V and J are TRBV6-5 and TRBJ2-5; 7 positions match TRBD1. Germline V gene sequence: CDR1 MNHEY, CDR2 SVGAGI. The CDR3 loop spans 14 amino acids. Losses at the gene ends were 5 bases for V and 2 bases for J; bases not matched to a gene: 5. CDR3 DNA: TGTGCCAGCAGTCGCCAGGGACAGCAAGAGACCCAGTACTTC. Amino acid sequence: CASSRQGQQETQYF.

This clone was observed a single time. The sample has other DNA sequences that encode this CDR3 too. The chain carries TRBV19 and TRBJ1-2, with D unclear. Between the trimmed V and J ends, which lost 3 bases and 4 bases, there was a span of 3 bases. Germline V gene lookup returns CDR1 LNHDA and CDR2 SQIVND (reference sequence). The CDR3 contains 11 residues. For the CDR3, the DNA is TGTGCCAGTAGTATCGGCTATGGCTACACCTTC. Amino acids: CASSIGYGYTF.

For the CDR3, the DNA is TGTGCCAGCAGCAATCTTGTGTTCCGAACAATAGCTCCCGGCACAGATACGCAGTATTTT. Amino acids: CASSNLVFRTIAPGTDTQYF. V is TRBV21-1 and J is TRBJ2-3; the table assigns TRBD2, which was not confirmed against the DNA. TRBV21-1 is noted as a pseudogene. This CDR3 has 20 amino acids.

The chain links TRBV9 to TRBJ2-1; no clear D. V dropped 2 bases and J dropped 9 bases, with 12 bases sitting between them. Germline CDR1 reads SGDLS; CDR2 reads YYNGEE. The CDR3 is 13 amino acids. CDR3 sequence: CASSVLINSEQFF. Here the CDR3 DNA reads TGTGCCAGCAGCGTCTTAATCAATAGTGAGCAGTTCTTC.

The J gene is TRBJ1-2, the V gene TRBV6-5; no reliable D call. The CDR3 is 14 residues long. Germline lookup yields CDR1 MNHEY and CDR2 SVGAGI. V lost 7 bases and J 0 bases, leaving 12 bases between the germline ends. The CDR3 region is CASKTTSPNYGYTF. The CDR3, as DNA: TGTGCCAGCAAGACAACCTCTCCTAACTATGGCTACACCTTC.

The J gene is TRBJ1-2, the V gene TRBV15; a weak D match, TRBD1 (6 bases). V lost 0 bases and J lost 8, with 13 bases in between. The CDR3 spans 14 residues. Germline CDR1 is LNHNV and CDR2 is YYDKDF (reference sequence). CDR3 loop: CATSRDQGKAGYTF. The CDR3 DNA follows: TGTGCCACCAGCAGAGATCAGGGGAAGGCCGGCTACACCTTC.

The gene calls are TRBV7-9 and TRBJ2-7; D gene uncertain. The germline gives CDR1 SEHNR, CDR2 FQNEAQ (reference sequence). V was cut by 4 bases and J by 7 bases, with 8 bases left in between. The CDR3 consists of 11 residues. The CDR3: CASSSLGEQYF. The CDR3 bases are TGTGCCAGCAGCTCCCTGGGGGAGCAGTACTTC.

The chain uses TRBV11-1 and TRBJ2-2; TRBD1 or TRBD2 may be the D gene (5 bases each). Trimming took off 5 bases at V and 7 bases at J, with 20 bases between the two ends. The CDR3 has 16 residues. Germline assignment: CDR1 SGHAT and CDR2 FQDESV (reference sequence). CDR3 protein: CASSPGQGLGVGELFF. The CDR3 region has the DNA TGTGCCAGCAGCCCTGGACAAGGACTGGGGGTCGGGGAGCTGTTTTTT.